This T cell receptor (beta chain) is from a study of shared clonotypes between healthy human individuals. Sequencing was performed with immunoSEQ multiplex PCR; in TCRdb, only in-frame clones are kept and a portion is missing. The table lists 1,500,000 or so clones, less than 99% of them singletons. CDR1 and CDR2 (germline): SGHAT, FQNNGV. The V end lost 3 bases, the J end lost 0 bases, and 10 bases lay between the germline ends. The CDR3 has 15 amino acids. The gene calls are TRBV11-2 and TRBJ2-3, with D possibly being TRBD1 or TRBD2 (5 bases each). The clonotype was recovered from a man younger than 40 in good health. The specimen was naive CD4+ T cells sorted from blood. Subset indicated: CD45RA+ positively selected. CDR3 DNA sequence: TGTGCCAGCAGCTTTCGGGGACCTAGCACAGATACGCAGTATTTT. Encoded protein: CASSFRGPSTDTQYF. The full variable domain, in which reference TRBV11-2 and TRBJ2-3 provide the parts outside the CDR3, is EAGVAQSPRYKIIEKRQSVAFWCNPISGHATLYWYQQILGQGPKLLIQFQNNGVVDDSQLPKDRFSAERLKGVDSTLKIQPAKLEDSAVYLCASSFRGPSTDTQYFGPGTRLTVL.